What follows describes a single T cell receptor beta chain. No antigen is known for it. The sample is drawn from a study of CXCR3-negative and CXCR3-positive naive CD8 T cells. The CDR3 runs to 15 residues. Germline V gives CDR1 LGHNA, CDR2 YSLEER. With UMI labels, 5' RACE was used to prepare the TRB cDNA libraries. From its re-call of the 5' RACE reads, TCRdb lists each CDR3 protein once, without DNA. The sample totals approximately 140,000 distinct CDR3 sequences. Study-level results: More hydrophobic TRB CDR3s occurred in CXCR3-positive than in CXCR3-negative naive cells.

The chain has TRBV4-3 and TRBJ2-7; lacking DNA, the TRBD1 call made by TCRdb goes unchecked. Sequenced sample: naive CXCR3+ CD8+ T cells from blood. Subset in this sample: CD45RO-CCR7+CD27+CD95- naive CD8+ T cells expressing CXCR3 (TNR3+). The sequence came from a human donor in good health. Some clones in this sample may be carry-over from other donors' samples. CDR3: CASSQDWTGSYEQYF.